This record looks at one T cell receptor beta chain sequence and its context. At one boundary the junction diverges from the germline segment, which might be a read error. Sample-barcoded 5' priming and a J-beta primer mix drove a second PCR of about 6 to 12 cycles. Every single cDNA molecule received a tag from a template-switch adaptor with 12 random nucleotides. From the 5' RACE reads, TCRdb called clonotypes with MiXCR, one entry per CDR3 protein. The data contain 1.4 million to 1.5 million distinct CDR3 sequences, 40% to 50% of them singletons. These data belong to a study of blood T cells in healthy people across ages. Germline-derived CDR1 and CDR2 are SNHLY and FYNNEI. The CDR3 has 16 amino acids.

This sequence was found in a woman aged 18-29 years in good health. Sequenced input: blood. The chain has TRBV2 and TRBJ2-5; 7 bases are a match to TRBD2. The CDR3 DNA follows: TGTGCCAGCAGTGATGTGGCGGGGGATAGCCAAGGGACCCAGTACTTC. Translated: CASSDVAGDSQGTQYF.